These 24 T cell receptor beta chains were sequenced from one sample in a study of CD8+ T cells in alopecia areata. Investigators isolated RNA and reverse transcribed it into cDNA to act as the sequencing template. Generated by immunoSEQ multiplex PCR, the TCRdb table keeps only in-frame clones and is missing some. The sample includes 90,000 to 150,000 clones, less than 80% of them seen just once. The specimen sequenced was CD4+ T cells sorted from blood. The origin of the receptors is a human donor in good health.

The rearrangement uses TRBV6-5 and TRBJ1-1; possibly TRBD1 for D (5 bases). Germline loops: CDR1 MNHEY, CDR2 SVGAGI. Trimming stripped 7 bases from V and 4 bases from J, with 16 bases between. This CDR3 is built from 14 residues. The DNA for the CDR3 is TGTGCCAGCACCGGCGGGGGTCTAGTCACTGAAGCTTTCTTT. Amino acid sequence: CASTGGGLVTEAFF.

The chain links TRBV5-4 to TRBJ1-5; D is unresolved. The V end was cut by 0 bases, the J end by 6 bases, with 13 bases between. The CDR3 spans 15 residues. Germline-derived CDR1 and CDR2 are SGHNT and YYREEE (reference sequence). CDR3 amino acids: CASSLEGGFGQPQHF. The CDR3 DNA follows: TGTGCCAGCAGCTTGGAAGGCGGGTTTGGTCAGCCCCAGCATTTT.

V and J are TRBV29-1 and TRBJ2-7; TRBD1 aligns across 7 bases. CDR1 is SQVTM, CDR2 ANQGSEA, per germline. The length of the CDR3 is 12 residues. Trimming at V came to 6 bases and at J to 1 base, leaving 3 bases not matched to a gene. The DNA of the CDR3 is TGCAGCGTGGGGACAGATTCCTACGAGCAGTACTTC. Translating it yields CSVGTDSYEQYF.

The chain joins TRBV7-8 to TRBJ2-4; TRBD1 matches 9 bases. The germline V gene encodes CDR1 SGHVS and CDR2 FQNEAQ. The CDR3 is 15 residues long. Losses at the gene ends were 3 bases for V and 6 bases for J; bases not matched to a gene: 6. CDR3 bases: TGTGCCAGCAGCTTCCCGCGGGGACAGGGAAACATTCAGTACTTC. Its translation: CASSFPRGQGNIQYF.

V gene TRBV11-2 combines with J gene TRBJ2-5, with a weak D call TRBD2 (5 bases). V was shortened by 4 bases and J by 5 bases, with 5 bases between the two germline ends. Germline V lookup: CDR1 SGHAT, CDR2 FQNNGV. The CDR3 has 11 amino acids. This CDR3 reads CASSSGETQYF. CDR3 coding DNA: TGTGCCAGCAGCTCGGGGGAGACCCAGTACTTC.

A word on this clone: With a far larger clone one base away, a read error is the likely cause. This sample also contains other DNA sequences that code for the same CDR3. The chain combines TRBV5-1 with TRBJ2-7; 7 bases fit TRBD2. The CDR3 runs to 15 residues. The V gene's germline CDR1 is SGHRS and CDR2 YFSETQ. The J segment lost 2 bases and the V segment lost 0 bases, leaving 5 bases of the junction unmatched. CDR3 sequence (DNA): TGCGCCAGCAGCTTGGGGGCAGCGGGGACCTACGAGCAGTACTTC. Its translation: CASSLGAAGTYEQYF. The complete variable domain, with remaining parts taken from reference TRBV5-1 and TRBJ2-7, reads KAGVTQTPRYLIKTRGQQVTLSCSPISGHRSVSWYQQTPGQGLQFLFEYFSETQRNKGNFPGRFSGRQFSNSRSEMNVSTLELGDSALYLCASSLGAAGTYEQYFGPGTRLTVT.

V is TRBV2 and J is TRBJ1-2; weak D call: TRBD1 (6 bases). This CDR3 comprises 16 residues. The germline V gene encodes CDR1 SNHLY and CDR2 FYNNEI. The V and J ends lost 8 bases and 0 bases respectively, with 19 bases between them. CDR3 sequence (DNA): TGTGCCAGCGAGGGCGGCCGGACAGCCTCTAACTATGGCTACACCTTC. It specifies CASEGGRTASNYGYTF. The complete variable domain, with remaining parts taken from reference TRBV2 and TRBJ1-2, reads EPEVTQTPSHQVTQMGQEVILRCVPISNHLYFYWYRQILGQKVEFLVSFYNNEISEKSEIFDDQFSVERPDGSNFTLKIRSTKLEDSAMYFCASEGGRTASNYGYTFGSGTRLTVV.

This chain joins TRBV4-1 and TRBJ2-4, with a weak D call TRBD2 (5 bases). The CDR3 consists of 12 residues. Germline lookup yields CDR1 MGHRA and CDR2 YSYEKL. Deletions cut 4 bases from V and 8 bases from J, with 9 bases between. DNA for the CDR3: TGCGCCAGCAGCCTAGACGGGGACATTCAGTACTTC. Translated: CASSLDGDIQYF.

V gene TRBV6-4 combines with J gene TRBJ1-5; D is uncertain. The CDR3 spans 16 residues. V was pared by 8 bases and J by 7 bases, with 24 bases between. Germline-derived CDR1 and CDR2 are MRHNA and SNTAGT. The DNA for the CDR3 is TGTGCCAGCGTCCTACCGGGCCTCAATTGGGTACAGCCCCAGCATTTT. Translated: CASVLPGLNWVQPQHF.

The sample holds a few counts of this clone. In the same sample, other DNA sequences code for this CDR3. The chain has TRBV5-1 and TRBJ1-2; 7 bases map to TRBD1. The CDR3 extends over 14 amino acids. V shed 0 bases, J shed 5 bases, and the junction held 4 bases outside the gene matches. CDR1 SGHRS and CDR2 YFSETQ come from the germline V gene. CDR3 coding DNA: TGCGCCAGCAGCTTGGGTGACAGGGCGTATGGCTACACCTTC. It encodes CASSLGDRAYGYTF.

The genes are TRBV30 and TRBJ2-3; 7 bases are shared with TRBD1. Unmatched junction bases numbered 4, after V lost 0 bases and J lost 4 bases. Germline loops: CDR1 GTSNPN, CDR2 SVGIG (reference sequence). The CDR3 sequence is 14 residues long. The CDR3 bases are TGTGCCTGGAGTGTCGGACAGGCCGCAGATACGCAGTATTTT. Its translation: CAWSVGQAADTQYF. Full variable domain (outside the CDR3, taken from reference TRBV30 and TRBJ2-3): SQTIHQWPATLVQPVGSPLSLECTVEGTSNPNLYWYRQAAGRGLQLLFYSVGIGQISSEVPQNLSASRPQDRQFILSSKKLLLSDSGFYLCAWSVGQAADTQYFGPGTRLTVL.

This clone has more than one count but fewer than ten. The chain uses TRBV29-1 and TRBJ2-7, with 8 bases fitting TRBD2. Germline CDR1 and CDR2: SQVTM and ANQGSEA. Trimming took 6 bases from V and 2 from J; bases not matched to a gene: 9. The CDR3 length is 14 residues. CDR3 in DNA: TGCAGCGTCCTTAGATCTAGCGGGCCCTACGAGCAGTACTTC. As protein: CSVLRSSGPYEQYF.

The chain joins TRBV7-2 to TRBJ2-3; D possibly corresponds to TRBD2 (5 bases). Germline CDR1 SGHTA, CDR2 FQGNSA. The CDR3 totals 15 residues. V dropped 2 bases and J dropped 3 bases, with 12 bases sitting between them. The CDR3 protein is CASSLRTRGTDTQYF. The DNA for the CDR3 is TGTGCCAGCAGCTTACGGACCCGAGGGACAGATACGCAGTATTTT.

The rearrangement links TRBV4-1 to TRBJ1-1; 7 positions match TRBD1. The CDR3 runs to 15 residues. V lost 1 base, J lost 1 base, and 3 bases stayed unmatched. Germline V gene data show CDR1 as MGHRA and CDR2 as YSYEKL. The CDR3 protein is CASSQGQGPNTEAFF. CDR3 bases: TGCGCCAGCAGCCAAGGACAGGGCCCGAACACTGAAGCTTTCTTT.

This chain uses TRBV29-1 with TRBJ2-6; the D is unclear. There are 12 residues in the CDR3. The V gene lost 6 bases and the J gene lost 0 bases, with 3 bases spanning the gap. Germline V gene sequence: CDR1 SQVTM, CDR2 ANQGSEA. CDR3 region: CSVNSGANVLTF. The CDR3 coding sequence is TGCAGCGTAAACTCTGGGGCCAACGTCCTGACTTTC.

V usage is TRBV6-5 and J usage is TRBJ2-1; TRBD2 is a possible D gene (6 bases). Per germline, CDR1 MNHEY and CDR2 SVGAGI. V was trimmed by 7 bases and J by 5 bases, leaving 15 bases between them. The CDR3 loop spans 14 amino acids. CDR3 bases: TGTGCCAGCACCCCCCGCGGGGCCAACAATGAGCAGTTCTTC. As protein: CASTPRGANNEQFF.

This clone was detected only once. The chain couples TRBV5-6 to TRBJ1-1, with D possibly matching TRBD1 (5 bases). V lost 4 bases and J 5 bases, leaving 6 bases between the germline ends. From germline, CDR1 is SGHDT and CDR2 YYEEEE. The CDR3 spans 11 residues. CDR3 region: CASSGQTEAFF. CDR3 nucleotides: TGTGCCAGCAGCGGACAAACTGAAGCTTTCTTT.

There are a few counts of this clone. V and J are TRBV23-1 and TRBJ2-1, with D possibly matching TRBD2 (6 bases). TRBV23-1 is an ORF, and what it does is uncertain. This CDR3 has 14 amino acids. V gave up 9 bases and J gave up 7 bases, with 19 bases separating them. DNA of the CDR3: TGCGCCAGTCTGACGGGACCGGGGGAAAATGAGCAGTTCTTC. Its translation: CASLTGPGENEQFF.

This clone showed up just a few times. This chain uses TRBV9 with TRBJ2-7, with 9 bases matching TRBD1. CDR1 SGDLS and CDR2 YYNGEE come from the germline V gene. The length of the CDR3 is 13 residues. J was trimmed by 5 bases and V by 4 bases; bases with no gene match: 4. The CDR3: CASSRGQGNEQYF. In nucleotides, the CDR3 is TGTGCCAGCAGCCGGGGACAGGGTAACGAGCAGTACTTC. Combining the CDR3 with reference TRBV9 and TRBJ2-7 gives the whole variable domain DSGVTQTPKHLITATGQRVTLRCSPRSGDLSVYWYQQSLDQGLQFLIQYYNGEERAKGNILERFSAQQFPDLHSELNLSSLELGDSALYFCASSRGQGNEQYFGPGTRLTVT.

V usage is TRBV2 and J usage is TRBJ2-5; TRBD2 aligns across 8 bases. The germline V gene encodes CDR1 SNHLY and CDR2 FYNNEI. The CDR3 covers 16 residues. With 1 base clipped from V and 6 bases from J, the junction kept 10 bases outside the gene matches. CDR3 amino acids: CASSEGMGSGGQTQYF. The CDR3 nucleotides read TGTGCCAGCAGTGAAGGGATGGGCAGCGGGGGCCAGACCCAGTACTTC. The complete variable domain, with remaining parts taken from reference TRBV2 and TRBJ2-5, reads EPEVTQTPSHQVTQMGQEVILRCVPISNHLYFYWYRQILGQKVEFLVSFYNNEISEKSEIFDDQFSVERPDGSNFTLKIRSTKLEDSAMYFCASSEGMGSGGQTQYFGPGTRLLVL.

The chain joins TRBV2 to TRBJ1-2, with D hard to call. V lost 3 bases, J lost 6 bases, and 5 bases lay in between. CDR3 length: 11 amino acids. Per germline, CDR1 SNHLY and CDR2 FYNNEI. The CDR3 bases are TGTGCCAGCAGTGAGTACGATGGCTACACCTTC. Amino acid sequence: CASSEYDGYTF.

This chain links TRBV11-3 with TRBJ2-2; D not resolved. The V end was cut by 1 base, the J end by 1 base, with 4 bases between. Germline-derived CDR1 and CDR2 are SGHNT and YENEEA. The CDR3 extends over 14 amino acids. The DNA of the CDR3 is TGTGCCAGCAGCTTAGCGTTGAACACCGGGGAGCTGTTTTTT. Translated, it gives CASSLALNTGELFF.

The chain's CDR3 is CAWRIGNGNTIYF. CDR3 coding DNA: TGTGCCTGGAGGATTGGGAATGGAAACACCATATATTTT. The chain combines TRBV30 with TRBJ1-3; D call uncertain. Germline CDR1 is GTSNPN and CDR2 is SVGIG (reference sequence). The CDR3 has 13 amino acids. V lost 3 bases to trimming and J lost 3 bases, with 9 bases between them. The full variable domain, in which reference TRBV30 and TRBJ1-3 provide the parts outside the CDR3, is SQTIHQWPATLVQPVGSPLSLECTVEGTSNPNLYWYRQAAGRGLQLLFYSVGIGQISSEVPQNLSASRPQDRQFILSSKKLLLSDSGFYLCAWRIGNGNTIYFGEGSWLTVV.

The chain uses TRBV23-1 and TRBJ1-5, with D maybe TRBD1 (6 bases). TRBV23-1 is recorded as an ORF, its role being uncertain. Trimming took 11 bases from V and 7 from J, leaving 24 bases between them. This CDR3 has 15 residues. The CDR3 region is CACIRDTGAGQPQHF. CDR3 DNA sequence: TGCGCCTGTATCCGGGACACCGGGGCAGGGCAGCCCCAGCATTTT.